These 8 T cell receptor beta chains were all obtained from the same sample, sequenced in a study of regulatory T cells in long-lasting Graves disease. Time point meaning: newly diagnosed GD, antithyroid drugs for less than 3 months. There was RNA extracted from PBMCs, and the TCR library was made from it. Building the TCR beta libraries relied on iRepertoire HTBI primers, and CDR3 regions underwent Arm-PCR. TCRdb itself ran the multiplex PCR reads through MiXCR, one entry per CDR3 protein. The data show approximately 460,000 distinct CDR3 sequences, about a sixth seen once. The same data also contributed to another study, on T cells in Graves' hyperthyroidism and ophthalmopathy.

Sample: peripheral blood mononuclear cells (PBMCs), taken at new diagnosis, from a patient treated with antithyroid drugs. The receptors originated from a woman in her twenties or thirties with Graves disease.

With regard to this clonotype: Since a much larger clone is just one base distant, this may be a read error. The chain has TRBV14 and TRBJ2-3, with 9 positions matching TRBD1. The J segment lost 4 bases and the V segment lost 5 bases, leaving 4 bases of the junction unmatched. The CDR3 is made up of 14 amino acids. The V gene's germline CDR1 is SGHDN and CDR2 FVKESK. The CDR3 loop is CASSYRGLADTQYF. As DNA, the CDR3 is TGTGCCAGCAGCTACAGGGGGCTGGCAGATACGCAGTATTTT.

About this clonotype: A clone one base away is much larger, so this may be a read error. The CDR3 is CSARPGQGFYERYF. The DNA for the CDR3 is TGCAGTGCGAGACCGGGACAGGGGTTTTACGAGCGGTACTTC. The chain combines TRBV20-1 with TRBJ2-7; TRBD1 matches at 10 bases. Per germline, CDR1 DFQATT and CDR2 SNEGSKA (reference sequence). The CDR3 is 14 amino acids.

Many counts were recorded for this clonotype. This rearrangement joins TRBV29-1 to TRBJ2-1, with D maybe TRBD1 (5 bases). V was shortened by 4 bases and J by 12 bases, with 16 bases between the two germline ends. The CDR3 sequence is 12 residues long. Germline V CDR1 and CDR2: SQVTM, ANQGSEA. CDR3 region: CSVVLTASSQFF. The CDR3 region has the DNA TGCAGCGTTGTTTTGACAGCCTCATCGCAGTTCTTC.

The chain couples TRBV4-3 to TRBJ2-1; 11 bases agree with TRBD2. After removal of 0 bases from V and 8 bases from J, the junction contained 6 bases not matched to a gene. Germline-derived CDR1 and CDR2 are LGHNA and YSLEER. The CDR3 contains 16 residues. The CDR3 DNA reads as TGCGCCAGCAGCCAAGATAGCACTAGCGGGAGTTATGAGCAGTTCTTC. This codes for CASSQDSTSGSYEQFF.

This clonotype appeared a few times. The chain combines TRBV5-1 with TRBJ2-1; D may be TRBD1 or TRBD2 (6 bases each). V was trimmed by 0 bases and J by 3 bases, leaving 13 bases between them. Germline V CDR1 and CDR2: SGHRS, YFSETQ. This CDR3 spans 16 amino acids. The CDR3, as DNA: TGCGCCAGCAGCTTGGTGAGGGGGGTCGTCTACAATGAGCAGTTCTTC. Amino acids: CASSLVRGVVYNEQFF.

There are a few counts of this clonotype. V and J are TRBV20-1 and TRBJ2-2; 7 bases fit TRBD1. Per germline, CDR1 DFQATT and CDR2 SNEGSKA (reference sequence). V was clipped by 6 bases and J by 2 bases; unmatched bases: 9. The CDR3 has 15 amino acids. DNA for the CDR3: TGCAGTGCAACTGCCGGGACAGCTAACACCGGGGAGCTGTTTTTT. It specifies CSATAGTANTGELFF.

This clonotype has more than one count but fewer than ten. The gene calls are TRBV6-1 and TRBJ1-2; D unresolved. From germline, CDR1 is MNHNS and CDR2 SASEGT. Trimming took 1 base from V and 4 from J, leaving 10 bases between them. The CDR3 is 14 amino acids. The CDR3 nucleotides are TGTGCCAGCAGTGAAGAGGTGAGAGGCTATGGCTACACCTTC. Encoded protein: CASSEEVRGYGYTF.

On this clonotype: A much larger clone sits a single nucleotide away, making a read error possible. V and J are TRBV7-9 and TRBJ2-5, with TRBD2 matching over 14 bases. This CDR3 is 18 amino acids long. The germline CDR1 and CDR2 sequences are SEHNR and FQNEAQ (reference sequence). J was trimmed by 2 bases and V by 4 bases; bases with no gene match: 9. The DNA of the CDR3 is TGTGCCAGCAGCTCCGGGGGGGGACTAGCGGGAGAACAAGAGACCCAGTACTTC. This gives the protein CASSSGGGLAGEQETQYF.